What follows is one T cell receptor beta chain and its context. Profiling relied on immunoSEQ multiplex PCR, and the TCRdb table lists in-frame clones only, not all of them. Here the sample spans roughly 88,000 clones, about nine tenths being singletons. This record comes from a study of control samples from healthy donors and cancer patients. CDR3 length equals 16 residues. Germline loops: CDR1 SSHAT, CDR2 FNYEAQ (reference sequence). Between the trimmed V and J ends, which lost 5 bases and 5 bases, there was a span of 19 bases. The sample was blood. The clonotype was recovered from a woman aged 25 to 39 in good health. This chain links TRBV7-7 with TRBJ2-1; no firm D call. As DNA, the CDR3 is TGTGCCAGCAGCCCAGGACGGCTGGTTAGTAACAATGAGCAGTTCTTC. It yields the protein CASSPGRLVSNNEQFF.